Given below is one T cell receptor beta chain in context. The record originates from a study of blood T cell repertoires in COVID-19. Looking at the study overall: T cells, B-cell-depleted T cells, or PBMCs provided the cDNA or gDNA that served as material.

Germline loops: CDR1 MNHEY, CDR2 SVGAGI. The CDR3 spans 14 residues. Trimming took 5 bases from V and 6 from J; bases not matched to a gene: 6. Seattle cases were enrolled at active infection and followed longitudinally. Per the original data handling: Scientists estimated how many nucleated cells there were by amplifying reference gene primers. Repertoires were generated with immunoSEQ multiplex PCR, while TCRdb's copy carries only in-frame clones and drops some. The V and J calls and the clone size are those of that table, but D and trimming were determined from the DNA. The repertoire holds a few hundred thousand clones, with roughly 90% as singletons.

This chain connects TRBV6-5 to TRBJ1-5; 8 bases fit TRBD1. Sample: peripheral blood. The clonotype comes from a woman aged 25 to 45 with COVID-19, enrolled during active disease. CDR3 coding DNA: TGTGCCAGCAGTCGCCGGACAGGGAGTCAGCCCCAGCATTTT. As protein: CASSRRTGSQPQHF.